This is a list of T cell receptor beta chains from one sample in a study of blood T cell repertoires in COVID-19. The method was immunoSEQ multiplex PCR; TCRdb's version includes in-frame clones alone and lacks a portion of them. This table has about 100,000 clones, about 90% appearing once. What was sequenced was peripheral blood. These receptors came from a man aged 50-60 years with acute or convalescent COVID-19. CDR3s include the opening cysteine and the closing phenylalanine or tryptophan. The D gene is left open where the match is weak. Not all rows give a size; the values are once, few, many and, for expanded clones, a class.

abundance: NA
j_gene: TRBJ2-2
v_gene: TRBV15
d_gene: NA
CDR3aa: CATSRRLDTGELFF
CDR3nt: TGTGCCACCAGCAGGAGATTGGACACCGGGGAGCTGTTTTTT

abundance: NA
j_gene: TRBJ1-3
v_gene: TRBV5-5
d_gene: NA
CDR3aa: CASSLAGLTGNTIYF
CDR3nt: TGTGCCAGCAGCTTGGCCGGTCTTACGGGAAACACCATATATTTT

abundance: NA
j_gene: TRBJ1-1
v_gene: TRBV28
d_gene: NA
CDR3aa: CASSPRTTREAFF
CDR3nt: TGTGCCAGCAGTCCCCGGACAACCCGAGAAGCTTTCTTT

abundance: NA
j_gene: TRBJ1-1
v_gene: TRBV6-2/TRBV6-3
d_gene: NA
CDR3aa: CASSSPRQRNTEAFF
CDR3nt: TGTGCCAGCAGTTCCCCGAGGCAGAGGAACACTGAAGCTTTCTTT

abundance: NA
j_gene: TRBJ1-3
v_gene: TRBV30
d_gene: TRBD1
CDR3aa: CAWSRTGLGNTIYF
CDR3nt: TGTGCCTGGAGTCGGACAGGCTTAGGAAACACCATATATTTT

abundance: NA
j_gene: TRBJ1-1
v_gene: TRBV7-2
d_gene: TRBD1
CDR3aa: CASRQGNTEAFF
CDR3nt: TGTGCCAGTCGACAGGGGAACACTGAAGCTTTCTTT

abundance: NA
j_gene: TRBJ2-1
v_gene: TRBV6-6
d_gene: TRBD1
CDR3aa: CASSYSGTGSGQQFF
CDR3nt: TGTGCCAGCAGTTACTCTGGGACAGGGTCTGGGCAGCAGTTCTTC

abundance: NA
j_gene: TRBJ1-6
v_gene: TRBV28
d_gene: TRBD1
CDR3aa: CASSYRGKTSPLHF
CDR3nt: TGTGCCAGCAGTTACAGGGGGAAAACTTCACCCCTCCACTTT

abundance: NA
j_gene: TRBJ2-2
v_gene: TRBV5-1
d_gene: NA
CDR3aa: CASSLEGPGELFF
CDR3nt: TGCGCCAGCAGCTTAGAGGGTCCCGGGGAGCTGTTTTTT

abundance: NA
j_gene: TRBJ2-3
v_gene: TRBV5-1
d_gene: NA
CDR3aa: CASSLDSAKRTDTQYF
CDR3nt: TGCGCCAGCAGCTTGGACAGTGCCAAAAGGACAGATACGCAGTATTTT

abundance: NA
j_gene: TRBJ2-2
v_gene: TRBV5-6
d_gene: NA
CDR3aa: CASRKREDTGELFF
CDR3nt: TGTGCCAGCAGGAAAAGGGAGGACACCGGGGAGCTGTTTTTT

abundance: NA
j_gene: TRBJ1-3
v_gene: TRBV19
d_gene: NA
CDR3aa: CASRHNSGNTIYF
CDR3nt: TGTGCCAGTAGGCACAACTCTGGAAACACCATATATTTT

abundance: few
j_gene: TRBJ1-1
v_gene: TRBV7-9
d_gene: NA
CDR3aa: CASSPGTEAFF
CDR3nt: TGTGCCAGCAGCCCAGGGACTGAAGCTTTCTTT

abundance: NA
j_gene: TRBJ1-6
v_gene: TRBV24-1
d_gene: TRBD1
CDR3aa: CATSDPTGSRNSPLHF
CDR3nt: TGTGCCACCAGTGATCCGACAGGGTCTAGGAATTCACCCCTCCACTTT

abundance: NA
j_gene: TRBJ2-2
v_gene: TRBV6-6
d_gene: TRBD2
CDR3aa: CASRRGATGAGELFF
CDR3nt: TGTGCCAGCAGGCGGGGGGCCACCGGGGCCGGGGAGCTGTTTTTT

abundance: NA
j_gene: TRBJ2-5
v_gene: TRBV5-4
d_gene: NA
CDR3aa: CASTLGSEIGETQYF
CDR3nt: TGTGCCAGCACCCTGGGGAGCGAAATTGGAGAGACCCAGTACTTC

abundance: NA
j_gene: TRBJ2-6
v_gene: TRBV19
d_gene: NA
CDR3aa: CASSGVRAGANVLTF
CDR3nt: TGTGCCAGTAGCGGGGTAAGAGCTGGGGCCAACGTCCTGACTTTC

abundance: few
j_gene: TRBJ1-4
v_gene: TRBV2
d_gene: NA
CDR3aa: CASSRTGDELFF
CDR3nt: TGTGCCAGCAGTAGGACCGGGGATGAACTGTTTTTT

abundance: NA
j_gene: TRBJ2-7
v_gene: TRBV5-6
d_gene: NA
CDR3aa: CASIRDKSYEQYF
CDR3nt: TGTGCCAGCATACGGGACAAATCCTACGAGCAGTACTTC

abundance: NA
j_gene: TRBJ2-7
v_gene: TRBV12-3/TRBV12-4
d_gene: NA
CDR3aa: CASNHGGDEQYF
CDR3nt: TGTGCCAGCAATCACGGCGGCGACGAGCAGTACTTC

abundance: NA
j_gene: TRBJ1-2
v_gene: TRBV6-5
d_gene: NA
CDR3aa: CASKKRGALNYGYTF
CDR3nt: TGTGCCAGCAAAAAACGGGGGGCGCTGAACTATGGCTACACCTTC

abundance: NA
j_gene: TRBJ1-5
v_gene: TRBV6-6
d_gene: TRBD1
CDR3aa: CASSRQGNQPQHF
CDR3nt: TGTGCCAGCAGTCGACAGGGGAATCAGCCCCAGCATTTT

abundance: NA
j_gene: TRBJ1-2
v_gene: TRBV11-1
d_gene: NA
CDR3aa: CASSLGLDYDGYTF
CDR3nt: TGTGCCAGCAGCTTAGGCCTAGACTACGATGGCTACACCTTC

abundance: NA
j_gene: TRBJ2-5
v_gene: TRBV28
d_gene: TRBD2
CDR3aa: CASSSPGSGGTKTQYF
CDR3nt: TGTGCCAGCAGTAGCCCCGGGTCCGGGGGGACGAAGACCCAGTACTTC

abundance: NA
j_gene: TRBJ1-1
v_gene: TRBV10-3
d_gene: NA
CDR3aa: CAISETAKNTEAFF
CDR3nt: TGTGCCATCAGTGAGACAGCTAAGAACACTGAAGCTTTCTTT

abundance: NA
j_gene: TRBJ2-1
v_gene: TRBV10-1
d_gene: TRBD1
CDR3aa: CASSNWDSHNEQFF
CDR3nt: TGCGCCAGCAGTAACTGGGACAGTCACAATGAGCAGTTCTTC

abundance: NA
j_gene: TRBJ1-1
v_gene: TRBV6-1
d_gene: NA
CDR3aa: CASSEVGRAAEAFF
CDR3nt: TGTGCCAGCAGTGAAGTGGGCAGGGCCGCTGAAGCTTTCTTT

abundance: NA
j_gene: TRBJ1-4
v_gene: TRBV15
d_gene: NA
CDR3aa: CATSRDPRPGEKLFF
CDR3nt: TGTGCCACCAGCAGAGATCCCCGGCCGGGGGAGAAACTGTTTTTT

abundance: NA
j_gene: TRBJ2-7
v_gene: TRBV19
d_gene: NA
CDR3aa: CASSPGTFYEQYF
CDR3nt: TGTGCCAGTAGTCCGGGGACATTCTACGAGCAGTACTTC

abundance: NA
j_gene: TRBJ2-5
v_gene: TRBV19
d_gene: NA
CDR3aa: CASSTPSSTNF
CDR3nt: TGTGCCAGTAGTACCCCAAGTTCTACCAACTTC

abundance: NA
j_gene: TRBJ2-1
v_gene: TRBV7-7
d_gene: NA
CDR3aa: CASSGTGDEQFF
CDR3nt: TGTGCCAGCAGCGGGACGGGGGATGAGCAGTTCTTC

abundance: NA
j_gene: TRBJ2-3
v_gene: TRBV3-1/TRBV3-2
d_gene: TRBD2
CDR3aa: CASSQDKIGGGNTDTQYF
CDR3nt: TGTGCCAGCAGCCAAGATAAGATTGGCGGGGGGAACACAGATACGCAGTATTTT

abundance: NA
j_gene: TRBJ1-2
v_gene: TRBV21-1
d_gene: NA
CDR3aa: CASSNLAGNGYTF
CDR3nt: TGTGCCAGCAGCAATTTAGCAGGGAATGGCTACACCTTC

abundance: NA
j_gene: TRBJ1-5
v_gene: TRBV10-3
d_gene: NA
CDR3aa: CAISAPDQPQHF
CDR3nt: TGTGCCATCAGTGCCCCGGATCAGCCCCAGCATTTT

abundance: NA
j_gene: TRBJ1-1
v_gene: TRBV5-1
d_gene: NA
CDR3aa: CASSLGQPMNTEAFF
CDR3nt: TGCGCCAGCAGCTTGGGACAGCCCATGAACACTGAAGCTTTCTTT

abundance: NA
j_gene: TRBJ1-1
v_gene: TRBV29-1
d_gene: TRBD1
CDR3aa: CSARQGDTEAFF
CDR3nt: TGCAGCGCGCGACAGGGGGACACTGAAGCTTTCTTT

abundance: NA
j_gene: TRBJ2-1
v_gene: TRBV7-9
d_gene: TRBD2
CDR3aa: CASSTTGTSGRGEQFF
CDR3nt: TGTGCCAGCAGCACGACCGGGACTAGCGGTAGGGGTGAGCAGTTCTTC

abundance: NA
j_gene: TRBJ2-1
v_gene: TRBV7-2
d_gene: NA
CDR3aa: CASSLGGQSYNEQFF
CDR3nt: TGTGCCAGCAGCTTAGGTGGACAGTCCTACAATGAGCAGTTCTTC

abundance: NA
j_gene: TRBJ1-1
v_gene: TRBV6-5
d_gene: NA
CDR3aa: CASSSPQGLKNTEAFF
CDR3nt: TGTGCCAGCAGTTCCCCGCAGGGGCTCAAGAACACTGAAGCTTTCTTT

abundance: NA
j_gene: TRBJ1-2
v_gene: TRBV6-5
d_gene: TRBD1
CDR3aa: CASTGRGLGYTF
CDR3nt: TGTGCCAGCACCGGCAGGGGGCTTGGCTACACCTTC

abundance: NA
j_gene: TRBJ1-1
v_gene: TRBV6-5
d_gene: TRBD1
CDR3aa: CASSKDTGGKEAFF
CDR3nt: TGTGCCAGCAGCAAAGATACAGGGGGTAAGGAAGCTTTCTTT

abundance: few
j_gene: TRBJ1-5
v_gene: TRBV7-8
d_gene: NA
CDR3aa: CASSVPPRAGNQPQHF
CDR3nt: TGTGCCAGCAGCGTTCCTCCCAGGGCGGGCAATCAGCCCCAGCATTTT

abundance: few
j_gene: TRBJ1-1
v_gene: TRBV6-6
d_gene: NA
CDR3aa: CASTYRVQETEAFF
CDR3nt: TGTGCCAGCACCTACAGGGTCCAGGAGACTGAAGCTTTCTTT

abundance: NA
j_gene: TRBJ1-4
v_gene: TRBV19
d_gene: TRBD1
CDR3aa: CASRGTGKEKLFF
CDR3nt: TGTGCCAGTAGGGGGACAGGGAAGGAAAAACTGTTTTTT

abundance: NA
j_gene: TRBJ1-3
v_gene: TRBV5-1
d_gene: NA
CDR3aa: CASSLRGSSGNTIYF
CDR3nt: TGCGCCAGCAGCTTGCGGGGGAGCTCTGGAAACACCATATATTTT

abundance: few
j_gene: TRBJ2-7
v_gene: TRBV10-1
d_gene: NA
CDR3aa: CASSRQVSYEQYF
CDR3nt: TGCGCCAGCAGCAGACAGGTCTCCTACGAGCAGTACTTC

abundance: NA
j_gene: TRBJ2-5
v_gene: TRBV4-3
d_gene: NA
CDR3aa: CASSQETSPGETQYF
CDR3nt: TGCGCCAGCAGCCAAGAAACCAGCCCGGGGGAGACCCAGTACTTC

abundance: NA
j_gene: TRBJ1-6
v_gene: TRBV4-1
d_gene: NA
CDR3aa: CASSQQRQTGISPLHF
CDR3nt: TGCGCCAGCAGCCAGCAGCGTCAAACAGGGATTTCACCCCTCCACTTT

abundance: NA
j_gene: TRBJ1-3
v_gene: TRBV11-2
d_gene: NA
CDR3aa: CASSLAGESGNTIYF
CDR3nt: TGTGCCAGCAGCTTAGCAGGGGAATCTGGAAACACCATATATTTT

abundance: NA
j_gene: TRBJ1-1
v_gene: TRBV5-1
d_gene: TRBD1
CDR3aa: CASSRDREVNTEAFF
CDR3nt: TGCGCCAGCAGCAGGGACAGGGAGGTGAACACTGAAGCTTTCTTT

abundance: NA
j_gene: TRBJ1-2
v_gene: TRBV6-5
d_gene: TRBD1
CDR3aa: CASSYLRDRGREGYTF
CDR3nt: TGTGCCAGCAGTTACCTTCGGGACAGGGGCAGGGAAGGCTACACCTTC

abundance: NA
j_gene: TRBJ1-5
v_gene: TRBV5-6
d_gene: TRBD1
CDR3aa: CASSLFRGQGNQPQHF
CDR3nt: TGTGCCAGCAGCTTATTCCGCGGACAGGGCAATCAGCCCCAGCATTTT

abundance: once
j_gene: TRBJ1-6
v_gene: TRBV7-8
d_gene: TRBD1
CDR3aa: CASSVGQGSVQNSPLHF
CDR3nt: TGTGCCAGCAGCGTCGGACAGGGGAGTGTTCAAAATTCACCCCTCCACTTT

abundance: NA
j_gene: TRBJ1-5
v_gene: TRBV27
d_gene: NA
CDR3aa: CASSLKQSNQPQHF
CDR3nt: TGTGCCAGCAGTTTAAAACAGAGCAATCAGCCCCAGCATTTT

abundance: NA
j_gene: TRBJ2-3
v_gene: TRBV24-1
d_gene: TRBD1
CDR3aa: CATSDTRQGGYADTQYF
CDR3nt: TGTGCCACCAGTGATACCCGACAGGGTGGATATGCAGATACGCAGTATTTT

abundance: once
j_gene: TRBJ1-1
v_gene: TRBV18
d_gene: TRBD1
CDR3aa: CASSRTGGSTEAFF
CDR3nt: TGTGCCAGCTCGCGAACAGGGGGAAGCACTGAAGCTTTCTTT

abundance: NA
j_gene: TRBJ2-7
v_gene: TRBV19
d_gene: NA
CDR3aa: CASSSPLTATYEQYF
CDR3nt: TGTGCCAGTAGTTCCCCTCTGACAGCCACCTACGAGCAGTACTTC

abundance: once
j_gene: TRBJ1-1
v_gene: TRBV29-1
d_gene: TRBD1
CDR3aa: CSGTGNTEAFF
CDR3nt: TGCAGCGGGACAGGGAACACTGAAGCTTTCTTT

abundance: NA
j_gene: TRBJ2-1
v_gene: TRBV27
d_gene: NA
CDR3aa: CASSFPHRVF
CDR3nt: TGTGCCAGCAGTTTCCCCCACAGGGTCTTC